The present entry profiles one T cell receptor (beta chain) with its context. This clone was picked up one time. What this receptor recognizes is not known. Per-nucleotide qualities are absent, and no much larger clonotype sits a single base away. In the germline V gene, CDR1 corresponds to ENHRY and CDR2 to SYGVKD. Deletion took 6 bases off V and 4 bases off J, with a span of 15 bases between the germline ends. The CDR3 has 14 amino acids, counting the end cysteine and phenylalanine. Only the CDR3 DNA stays, 42 bases, in frame from base 1. These data belong to a study of PD-L1 blockade in urothelial cancer (TCRdb year 2017). Background on the whole study: Every patient began therapy in the mid-2010s and was given atezolizumab 1,200 mg intravenously every 3 weeks. A median of roughly 140,000 T cells and some 82,000 unique TCRs was obtained from blood samples, and a median clonality of approximately 0.086 was observed. An ECOG performance status of 0 or 1 was recorded for the patients, and 0 to 3 prior chemotherapy regimens had been received by the patients. Just over 28 patients had pretreatment blood TCR-seq, 24 had at least one posttreatment blood collection, and 24 had tumor TCR-seq. An exploratory multi-omic analysis was conducted of the somatic, immune and clinical correlates of response to PD-L1 blockade with atezolizumab in urothelial cancer. Whole exome sequencing and RNA sequencing of pretreatment tumors were performed alongside TCR sequencing in the same patients. Pretreatment tumor samples, along with matched peripheral blood collected serially before and after atezolizumab treatment, underwent TCR sequencing. Durable clinical benefit was defined as progression-free survival longer than 6 months, and TCR features were also tested against progression-free and overall survival. About 90% of the 29 patients were identified as males with urothelial cancer of bladder origin, and a prior smoking history was reported by 18 of 29 patients. Eight to ten patients achieved durable clinical benefit and approximately 20 did not. Blood samples were analyzed at 3 weeks after treatment start (second dose) and at 6 weeks after treatment start. The study at large found these results: Because the sample size was small (n of about 30) and many exploratory analyses were performed, the results are intended to be hypothesis-generating. Improved progression-free and overall survival was associated with having pretreatment peripheral blood TCR clonality below the median. Among patients with durable benefit, tumor-associated TCR clones showed greater expansion in peripheral blood 3 weeks after treatment started (n ≈ 20, p = 0.022).

The meaning of the sample's time point label: pretreatment peripheral blood. The cohort comprised fewer than 35 patients with locally advanced or metastatic urothelial carcinoma treated at Memorial Sloan Kettering on a trial protocol. Peripheral blood mononuclear cells were collected pretreatment and during treatment, at between 1 and 8 total time points per patient. The Qiagen DNeasy Blood extraction kit was used to purify genomic DNA from total PBMCs and from tumor samples. PBMCs were collected pretreatment and during treatment, and were isolated and stored as previously described. Synthetic TCR analog templates were spiked into each PCR so that absolute template abundance could be estimated from read counts. The immunoSEQ assay used bias-controlled V and J gene primers to amplify TCRbeta CDR3 regions from genomic DNA. Sequencing of rearranged TCRbeta segments was done at approximately 20X coverage. Turning to the authors' computational methods: Sequencing errors were corrected by clustering and CDR3s were annotated against IMGT to assign V, D and J genes. Out-of-frame and stop-codon sequences were excluded, and only productive TCRbeta rearrangements were used in downstream analyses. Clonality was calculated as one minus the Shannon entropy normalized by the log of the number of unique productive sequences. Clones differing between time points or between blood and tumor were identified using Fisher's exact test with Benjamini-Hochberg correction, with an adjusted p below 0.01 applied as the threshold. The source is immuneACCESS, and TCRdb retained only in-frame sequences with V and J called. Part of the clones is not carried over; for the studies checked, unresolved V genes explain less than half of this, and the remainder is unexplained. That table is the source of V, J and clone size, and D and trimming were worked out from the DNA. The sample table shows tens of thousands of clones, and around 88% are seen once. Roughly 14% of the sample lies in the top ten.

The source is a woman in her fifties or sixties with urothelial cancer. The specimen comprised PBMCs, sampled around atezolizumab (anti-PD-L1) treatment. The V and J segments used are TRBV10-3 and TRBJ1-2; perhaps TRBD1 is the D gene, with 6 bases matching. The CDR3 reads CAIRPGGRGYGYTF. In nucleotide form, the sequence is TGTGCCATCAGGCCCGGGGGGCGAGGCTATGGCTACACCTTC.